Below, 25 T cell receptor beta chains from the same sample are listed, as sequenced in a study of kidney transplant recipient with SARS-CoV-2 infection. Each CDR3 protein gets one entry after TCRdb re-called the reads with MiXCR. This table holds fewer than 250,000 distinct CDR3 sequences, around 30% found once. Sequencing used a blood sample, obtained at baseline and on day 111 from a kidney transplant recipient. The receptors come from a young adult male patient who had COVID-19 and was a kidney transplant recipient. Some T cells may be provided by the graft donor.

This clonotype was seen repeatedly, ten times or more. J is TRBJ1-2 and V is TRBV6-2 or TRBV6-3; D call uncertain. The V gene's germline CDR1 is MNHEY and CDR2 SVGEGT. The CDR3 has 17 residues. Trimming removed 5 bases from V and 4 bases from J, with 23 bases in between. Written as DNA, the CDR3 is TGTGCCAGCAGTCTTGAATTCTGCATCGGAAAGACCTATGGCTACACCTTC. This encodes CASSLEFCIGKTYGYTF.

On this clonotype itself: Since no conserved phenylalanine or tryptophan closes the CDR3, a read error is the likely cause. The rearrangement links TRBV7-9 to TRBJ1-1, with a tentative D call TRBD1 (5 bases). CDR1 is SEHNR and CDR2 is FQNEAQ in the germline V gene (reference sequence). Trimming cost V 0 bases and J 4 bases, with 9 bases left between them. The CDR3 spans 14 residues. DNA for the CDR3: TGTGCCAGCAGCTTAGCTGTCAGGGTCACTGAAGCTTTCATT. The encoded protein is CASSLAVRVTEAFI.

This clonotype was detected ten times or more. In DNA form, the CDR3 reads TGTGCCAGCAGGATAAAGGGACCCACCTACGAGCAGTACGTC. It translates to CASRIKGPTYEQYV. The V and J genes are TRBV6-2 or TRBV6-3 and TRBJ2-7; tentatively, D is TRBD1 or TRBD2 (5 bases each). The CDR3 loop spans 14 amino acids. V gave up 6 bases and J gave up 2 bases, with 14 bases separating them. The V gene's germline CDR1 is MNHEY and CDR2 SVGEGT.

The sample holds many counts of this clonotype. The chain combines TRBV6-6 with TRBJ1-2; D is ambiguous. This CDR3 has 17 residues. Between the trimmed V and J ends, which lost 5 bases and 4 bases, there was a span of 23 bases. Germline assignment: CDR1 MNHNY and CDR2 SVGAGI (reference sequence). CDR3 nucleotide sequence: TGTGCCAGCAGTGTGCCGGAAGGTGGGAGAAAGACCTATGGCTACACCTTC. It codes for CASSVPEGGRKTYGYTF.

In the case of this clonotype: This clone may be a read error of a much larger clone one base away. The chain couples TRBV7-3 to TRBJ1-1; D remains ambiguous. CDR1 and CDR2 (germline): SGHTA, FQGTGA. The CDR3 has 13 amino acids. The V gene lost 4 bases and the J gene lost 7 bases, with 13 bases spanning the gap. In DNA form, the CDR3 reads TGTGCCAGCAGCTCCGCTTCGGGATGTGAAGCTTTCTTT. Translating gives CASSSASGCEAFF.

Points on this clonotype: A much bigger clone sits one base away, suggesting this may be a read error. The chain recombines TRBV12-3 or TRBV12-4 with TRBJ1-6; D ambiguous. The length of the CDR3 is 14 residues. Trimming took 6 bases from V and 10 from J, leaving 16 bases between them. CDR3 coding DNA: TGTGCCAGCAGCGCGCTCTTCAAGAACTCACCCCTCCACTTT. Amino acids: CASSALFKNSPLHF.

This clonotype occurred many times. J is TRBJ2-1 and V is TRBV6-2 or TRBV6-3, with 12 bases aligning to TRBD2. Unmatched junction bases numbered 9, after V lost 6 bases and J lost 9 bases. The CDR3 has 15 residues. CDR1 and CDR2 from the germline V gene are MNHEY and SVGEGT. CDR3 in DNA: TGTGCCAGCAGCCCTAGCGGGAGGGCCCTGGGTGAGCAGTTCTTC. Translating gives CASSPSGRALGEQFF.

CDR3 amino acids: CAWSLPAPLAGSEQFF. The CDR3 DNA reads as TGTGCCTGGAGTCTCCCCGCCCCGTTGGCGGGAAGTGAGCAGTTCTTC. This chain joins TRBV30 and TRBJ2-1; perhaps TRBD2 as D (6 bases). CDR1 is GTSNPN and CDR2 is SVGIG in the germline V gene (reference sequence). With 2 bases removed from V and 9 bases from J, the gap between germline ends came to 23 bases. CDR3 length: 16 residues.

Concerning this clonotype: Possible read error: a much larger clone is one base away. The chain uses TRBV20-1 and TRBJ2-5, with 8 positions matching TRBD2. J was trimmed by 11 bases and V by 6 bases; bases with no gene match: 14. Germline-derived CDR1 and CDR2 are DFQATT and SNEGSKA (reference sequence). This CDR3 spans 13 amino acids. CDR3 in DNA: TGCAGTGCAACTACTAGCGGACCCTACAAGCAGTACTTC. As protein: CSATTSGPYKQYF.

Ten or more counts support this clonotype. This chain links TRBV7-6 with TRBJ1-2; D is undetermined. Trimming took off 3 bases at V and 4 bases at J, with 21 bases between the two ends. CDR3 length equals 17 residues. CDR1 is SGHVS and CDR2 is FNYEAQ in the germline V gene. The CDR3 DNA reads TGTGCCAGCAGCTTGCTCGCTGAATCTCGAAAGACCTATGGCTACACCTTC. It translates to CASSLLAESRKTYGYTF.

The sample holds many counts of this clonotype. V and J are TRBV20-1 and TRBJ2-3; D perhaps matches TRBD2 (5 bases). Germline-derived CDR1 and CDR2 are DFQATT and SNEGSKA (reference sequence). V was trimmed by 7 bases and J by 3 bases, leaving 14 bases between them. The CDR3 is 13 residues long. The CDR3 DNA sequence: TGCAGTGTTGACGGGATTGGAACAGATACGCAGTATTTT. It yields the protein CSVDGIGTDTQYF.

This clonotype was detected many times. The rearrangement uses TRBV27 and TRBJ2-3, with TRBD1 matching 7 bases. Germline-derived CDR1 and CDR2 are MNHEY and SMNVEV (reference sequence). With 5 bases clipped from V and 0 bases from J, the junction kept 11 bases outside the gene matches. The CDR3 extends over 17 amino acids. The CDR3 DNA sequence: TGTGCCAGCAGTAAGGGTAGGGACAGCGTGAGCACAGATACGCAGTATTTT. This encodes CASSKGRDSVSTDTQYF.

Points on this clonotype: A much larger clone differs from this one at a single base, so this may be a read error. The gene calls are TRBV6-5 and TRBJ1-2; D not resolved. The germline CDR1 and CDR2 sequences are MNHEY and SVGAGI. Trimming took off 5 bases at V and 3 bases at J, with 10 bases between the two ends. The CDR3 runs 13 residues. CDR3 in amino acids: CASSEPEYYGYTF. The DNA of the CDR3 is TGTGCCAGCAGTGAACCGGAGTACTATGGCTACACCTTC.

In its sample, this clonotype was seen many times. V usage is TRBV11-2 and J usage is TRBJ1-5; the D is unclear. With 5 bases removed from V and 0 bases from J, the gap between germline ends came to 14 bases. Germline loops: CDR1 SGHAT, CDR2 FQNNGV. This CDR3 comprises 16 residues. In DNA, the CDR3 is TGTGCCAGCAGCCAGGTTTTGATTCATAGCAATCAGCCCCAGCATTTT. It is translated as CASSQVLIHSNQPQHF. The entire variable domain, with the rest obtained from reference TRBV11-2 and TRBJ1-5, is as follows: EAGVAQSPRYKIIEKRQSVAFWCNPISGHATLYWYQQILGQGPKLLIQFQNNGVVDDSQLPKDRFSAERLKGVDSTLKIQPAKLEDSAVYLCASSQVLIHSNQPQHFGDGTRLSIL.

This clonotype was recorded many times. The chain uses TRBV2 and TRBJ2-7; tentatively, D is TRBD2 (5 bases). This CDR3 region has 15 residues. Germline CDR1 is SNHLY and CDR2 is FYNNEI. With 7 bases removed from V and 2 bases from J, the gap between germline ends came to 18 bases. The CDR3 DNA sequence: TGTGCCAGCATTCTTGGGAGTGCTCCTCCCTACGAGCAGTACTTC. This encodes CASILGSAPPYEQYF.

With regard to this clonotype: This may be a read error, as it is one base from a much larger clone. V is TRBV11-3 and J is TRBJ2-1; D unclear. The CDR3 is 17 amino acids. In germline, CDR1 is SGHNT, CDR2 YENEEA. CDR3 coding DNA: TGTGCCAGCAGCCCTAGATGCGATCTCGGAAAGACCTATGGCTGCACCTTC. It encodes CASSPRCDLGKTYGCTF.

Ten or more counts support this clonotype. The chain links TRBV21-1 to TRBJ2-5; the table's D call of TRBD1 was not tested on the DNA. TRBV21-1 is a listed pseudogene. CDR3 length: 16 residues. The CDR3 bases are TGTGCCAGCAGCAAAGCCAGCACTCGCCCCGAAGAGACCCAGTACTTC. This translates into CASSKASTRPEETQYF.

Regarding this clonotype: The missing conserved phenylalanine or tryptophan at the end of this CDR3 makes a read error likely. The rearrangement joins TRBV5-1 to TRBJ2-7, with D uncertain. The V and J ends lost 4 bases and 0 bases respectively, with 11 bases between them. Germline V gives CDR1 SGHRS, CDR2 YFSETQ. The CDR3 is made up of 14 amino acids. The CDR3 here is CASSPTASSYEQYL. CDR3 coding DNA: TGCGCCAGCAGCCCGACGGCTAGCTCCTACGAGCAGTACCTC.

Ten or more counts support this clonotype. The CDR3 here is CASSLTTGTEQFF. The CDR3 region has the DNA TGTGCCAGCAGCTTAACTACCGGGACTGAGCAGTTCTTC. The V gene is TRBV7-9, the J gene TRBJ2-1, with D perhaps matching TRBD1 or TRBD2 (5 bases each). Per the germline V gene, CDR1 is SEHNR and CDR2 is FQNEAQ (reference sequence). The V gene lost 2 bases and the J gene lost 9 bases, with 11 bases spanning the gap. The CDR3 runs to 13 residues.

This clonotype was counted many times. The genes are TRBV14 and TRBJ1-6; the match to TRBD1 covers 7 bases. Germline lookup yields CDR1 SGHDN and CDR2 FVKESK. V shed 4 bases and J 15 bases; nucleotides not matched to a gene: 6. The CDR3 loop spans 12 amino acids. This chain's CDR3 is CASSRPGGGLHF. Written as DNA, the CDR3 is TGTGCCAGCAGCCGCCCAGGGGGAGGCCTCCACTTT.

Turning to this clonotype: This may stem from a read error, because a much larger clone lies one nucleotide away. This chain joins TRBV11-3 and TRBJ1-2; D uncertain. Germline CDR1 reads SGHNT; CDR2 reads YENEEA. The CDR3 length is 17 residues. In DNA form, the CDR3 reads TGTGCCAGCAGCACTAACATCGATCTCGGAAAGACCTATGACTACACCTTC. Translating gives CASSTNIDLGKTYDYTF.

Concerning this clonotype itself: This clone may be a read error of a much larger clone one base away. The V gene is TRBV5-8, the J gene TRBJ1-2; D is undetermined. From germline, CDR1 is SGHTS and CDR2 YDEGEE. CDR3 size: 16 residues. Here the CDR3 reads CSSCGCHPRKTYGYTF. The DNA of the CDR3 is TGTTCCAGCTGTGGATGTCATCCACGAAAGACCTATGGCTACACCTTC.

To note about this clonotype: A much larger clone differs from this one at a single base, so this may be a read error. The chain joins TRBV15 to TRBJ2-3; tentatively, D is TRBD2 (6 bases). The CDR3 has 12 amino acids. Germline V CDR1 and CDR2: LNHNV, YYDKDF (reference sequence). V lost 5 bases to trimming and J lost 4 bases, with 7 bases between them. CDR3 nucleotides: TGTGCCACCAGCGGAGGGCCAGATACGCAGTATTTT. Protein product: CATSGGPDTQYF.

With respect to this clonotype: Being one base from a much bigger clone, this may be a read error. V is TRBV25-1 and J is TRBJ1-4; D is perhaps TRBD1 (6 bases). CDR3 length equals 14 residues. Germline V gene data show CDR1 as MGHDK and CDR2 as SYGVNS. Trimming took off 4 bases at V and 6 bases at J, with 12 bases between the two ends. The CDR3 nucleotides read TGTGCCAGCAGTGGGCGGGGGCGTGATGAAAAACTGTTTTTT. Translated: CASSGRGRDEKLFF.

This clonotype was found many times. The chain employs TRBV10-3 and TRBJ2-1, with no clear D. The V end lost 3 bases, the J end lost 7 bases, and 4 bases lay between the germline ends. The CDR3 sequence is 11 residues long. Germline assignment: CDR1 ENHRY and CDR2 SYGVKD. The DNA for the CDR3 is TGTGCCATCAGTGAAGGGAATGAGCAGTTCTTC. Its protein product is CAISEGNEQFF.